Sequencing of this TCR beta chain was carried out in a study of CD8 T cells in ankylosing spondylitis. The study's findings and limits: A motif in TCR beta, a set of roughly 8 highly homologous variants, appeared characteristic of ankylosing spondylitis blood. Certain motif variants had earlier appeared in reactive arthritis synovial fluid and blood.

Researchers built TCR beta libraries using quantitative 5'-RACE with molecular barcodes. One entry per CDR3 protein, called by TCRdb with MiXCR from the 5' RACE reads. This table has about 500,000 distinct CDR3 sequences, 10% to 15% appearing once. This clonotype was counted a few times. Its antigen is unknown. Germline V gene lookup returns CDR1 MGHDK and CDR2 SYGVNS. The CDR3 is 16 residues long. The junction had 6 bases not matched to a gene; V was cut back by 1 base and J by 5 bases. V and J are TRBV25-1 and TRBJ2-3; 10 bases fit TRBD2. This clonotype was obtained from a male donor with ankylosing spondylitis. The sample consisted of blood, either unsorted or a sorted T cell fraction (not recorded which). For the CDR3, the DNA is TGTGCCAGCAGTGAATGGAAAGCGGGAGGGCTAGATACGCAGTATTTT. Its translation is CASSEWKAGGLDTQYF.